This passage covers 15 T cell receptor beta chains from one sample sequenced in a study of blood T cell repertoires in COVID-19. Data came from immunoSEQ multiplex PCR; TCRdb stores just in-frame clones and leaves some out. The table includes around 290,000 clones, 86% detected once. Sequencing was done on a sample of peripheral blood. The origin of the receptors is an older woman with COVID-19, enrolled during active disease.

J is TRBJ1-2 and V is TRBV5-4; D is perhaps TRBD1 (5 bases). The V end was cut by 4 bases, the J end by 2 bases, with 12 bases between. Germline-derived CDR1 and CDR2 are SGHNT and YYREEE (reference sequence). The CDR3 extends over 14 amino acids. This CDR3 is CASSTVGGNYGYTF. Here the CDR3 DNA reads TGTGCCAGCAGCACGGTCGGGGGAAACTATGGCTACACCTTC.

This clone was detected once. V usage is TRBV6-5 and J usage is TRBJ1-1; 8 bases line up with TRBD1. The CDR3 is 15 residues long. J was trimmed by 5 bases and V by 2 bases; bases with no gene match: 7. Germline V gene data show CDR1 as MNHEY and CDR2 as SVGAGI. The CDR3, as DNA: TGTGCCAGCAGTTACCGGGGGACAGGTTGGACTGAAGCTTTCTTT. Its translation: CASSYRGTGWTEAFF.

CDR3 nucleotide sequence: TGTGCCAGCAGCTACACCCGGAAGGAGTATGGCTACACCTTC. This sequence encodes CASSYTRKEYGYTF. The chain recombines TRBV6-5 with TRBJ1-2; no firm D call. The CDR3 has 14 residues. V lost 6 bases and J 5 bases, leaving 16 bases between the germline ends. CDR1 is MNHEY and CDR2 is SVGAGI in the germline V gene.

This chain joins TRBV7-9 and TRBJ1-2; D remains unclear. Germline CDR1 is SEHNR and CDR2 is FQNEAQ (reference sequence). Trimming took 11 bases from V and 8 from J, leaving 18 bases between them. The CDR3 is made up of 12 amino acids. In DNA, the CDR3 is TGTGCCGGGTCGAGTGCAGAGGAGGGCTACACCTTC. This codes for CAGSSAEEGYTF.

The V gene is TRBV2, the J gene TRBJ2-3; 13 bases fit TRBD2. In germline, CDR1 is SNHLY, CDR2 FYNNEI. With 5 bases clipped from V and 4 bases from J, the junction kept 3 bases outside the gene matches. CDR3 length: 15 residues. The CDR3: CASSRTSGGADTQYF. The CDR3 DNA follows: TGTGCCAGCAGTCGGACTAGCGGGGGAGCAGATACGCAGTATTTT.

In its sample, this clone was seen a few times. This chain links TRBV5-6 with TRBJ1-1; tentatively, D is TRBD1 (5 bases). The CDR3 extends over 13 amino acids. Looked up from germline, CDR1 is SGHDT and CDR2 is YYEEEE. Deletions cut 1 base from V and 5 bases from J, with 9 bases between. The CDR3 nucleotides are TGTGCCAGCAGCTTGAGGGGCAGGACTGAAGCTTTCTTT. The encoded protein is CASSLRGRTEAFF.

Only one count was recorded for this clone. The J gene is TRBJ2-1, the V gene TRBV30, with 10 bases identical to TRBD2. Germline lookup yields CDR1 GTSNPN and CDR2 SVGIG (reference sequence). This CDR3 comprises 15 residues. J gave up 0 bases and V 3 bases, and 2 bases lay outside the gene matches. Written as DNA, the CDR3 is TGTGCCTGGAGCGGACTAGCGGACTCCTACAATGAGCAGTTCTTC. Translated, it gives CAWSGLADSYNEQFF.

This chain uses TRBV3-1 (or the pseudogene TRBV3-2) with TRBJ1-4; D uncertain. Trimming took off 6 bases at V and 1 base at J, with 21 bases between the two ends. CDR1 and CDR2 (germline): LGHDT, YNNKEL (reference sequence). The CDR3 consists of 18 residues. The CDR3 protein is CASSQFWARERTNEKLFF. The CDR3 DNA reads TGTGCCAGCAGTCAATTTTGGGCCCGTGAAAGAACTAATGAAAAACTGTTTTTT.

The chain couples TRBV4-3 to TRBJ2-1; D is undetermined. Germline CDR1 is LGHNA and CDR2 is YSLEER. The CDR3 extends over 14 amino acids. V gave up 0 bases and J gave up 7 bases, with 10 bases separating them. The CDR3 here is CASSQDYATNEQFF. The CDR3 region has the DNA TGCGCCAGCAGCCAAGACTATGCAACTAATGAGCAGTTCTTC.

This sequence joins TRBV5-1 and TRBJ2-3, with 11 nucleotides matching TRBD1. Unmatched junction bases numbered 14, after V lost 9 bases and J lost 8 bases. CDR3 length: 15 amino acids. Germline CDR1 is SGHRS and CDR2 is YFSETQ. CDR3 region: CATKTGTGGYGTQYF. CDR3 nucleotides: TGCGCCACAAAAACCGGGACAGGGGGATACGGTACGCAGTATTTT.

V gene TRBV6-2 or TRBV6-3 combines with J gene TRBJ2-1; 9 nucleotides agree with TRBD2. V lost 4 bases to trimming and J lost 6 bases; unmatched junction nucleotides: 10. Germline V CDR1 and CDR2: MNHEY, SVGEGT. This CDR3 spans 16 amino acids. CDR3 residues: CASSFGRLAEINEQFF. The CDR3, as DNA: TGTGCCAGCAGTTTCGGCCGACTAGCGGAAATCAATGAGCAGTTCTTC.

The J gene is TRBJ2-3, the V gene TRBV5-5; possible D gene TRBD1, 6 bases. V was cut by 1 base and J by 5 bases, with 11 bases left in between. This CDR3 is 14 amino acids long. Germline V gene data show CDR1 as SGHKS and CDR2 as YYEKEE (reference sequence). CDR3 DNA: TGTGCCAGCAGCTTGCAGGGGTGGAGAGATACGCAGTATTTT. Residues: CASSLQGWRDTQYF.

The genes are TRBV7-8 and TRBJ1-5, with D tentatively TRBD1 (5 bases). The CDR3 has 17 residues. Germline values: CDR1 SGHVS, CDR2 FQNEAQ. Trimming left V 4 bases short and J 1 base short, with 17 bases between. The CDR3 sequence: CASSYWDYQRSNQPQHF. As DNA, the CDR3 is TGTGCCAGCAGCTACTGGGACTACCAAAGGAGCAATCAGCCCCAGCATTTT.

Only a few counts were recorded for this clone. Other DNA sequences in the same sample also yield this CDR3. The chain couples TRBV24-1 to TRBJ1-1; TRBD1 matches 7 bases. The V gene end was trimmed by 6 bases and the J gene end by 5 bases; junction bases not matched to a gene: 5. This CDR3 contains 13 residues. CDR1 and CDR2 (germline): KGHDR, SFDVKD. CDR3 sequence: CATSNRGHTEAFF. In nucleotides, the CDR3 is TGTGCCACCAGTAACAGGGGTCATACTGAAGCTTTCTTT.

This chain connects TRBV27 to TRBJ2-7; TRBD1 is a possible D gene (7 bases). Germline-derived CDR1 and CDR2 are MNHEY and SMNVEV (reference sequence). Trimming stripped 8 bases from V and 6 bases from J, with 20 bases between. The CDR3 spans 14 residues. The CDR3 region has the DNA TGTGCCAGCCACCGGATGGAGGGGGCGGTCGAGCAGTACTTC. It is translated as CASHRMEGAVEQYF.